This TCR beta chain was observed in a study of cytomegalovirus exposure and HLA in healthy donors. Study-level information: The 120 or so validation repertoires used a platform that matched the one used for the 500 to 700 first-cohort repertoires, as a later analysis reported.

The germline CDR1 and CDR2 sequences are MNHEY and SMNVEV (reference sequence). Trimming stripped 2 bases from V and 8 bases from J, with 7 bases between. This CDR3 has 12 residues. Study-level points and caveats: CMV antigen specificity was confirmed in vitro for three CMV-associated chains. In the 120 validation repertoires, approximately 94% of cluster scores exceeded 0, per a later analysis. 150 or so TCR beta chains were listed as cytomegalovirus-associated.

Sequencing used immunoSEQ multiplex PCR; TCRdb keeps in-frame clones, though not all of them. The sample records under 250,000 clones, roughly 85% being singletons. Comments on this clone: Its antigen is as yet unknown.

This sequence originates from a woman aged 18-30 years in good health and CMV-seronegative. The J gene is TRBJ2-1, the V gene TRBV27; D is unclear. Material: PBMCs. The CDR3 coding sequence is TGTGCCAGCAGTTTACCAGGTGATGAGCAGTTCTTC. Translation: CASSLPGDEQFF.